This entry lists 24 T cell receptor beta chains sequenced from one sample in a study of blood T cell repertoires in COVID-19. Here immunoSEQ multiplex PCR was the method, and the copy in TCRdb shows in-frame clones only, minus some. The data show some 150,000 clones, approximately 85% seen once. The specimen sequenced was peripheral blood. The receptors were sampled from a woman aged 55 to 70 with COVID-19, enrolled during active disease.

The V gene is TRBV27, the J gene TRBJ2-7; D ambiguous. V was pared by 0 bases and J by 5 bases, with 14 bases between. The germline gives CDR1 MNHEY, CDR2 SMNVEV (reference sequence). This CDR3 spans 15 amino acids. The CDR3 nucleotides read TGTGCCAGCAGTTTATCCGTAGTACAGAAGAACGAGCAGTACTTC. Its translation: CASSLSVVQKNEQYF.

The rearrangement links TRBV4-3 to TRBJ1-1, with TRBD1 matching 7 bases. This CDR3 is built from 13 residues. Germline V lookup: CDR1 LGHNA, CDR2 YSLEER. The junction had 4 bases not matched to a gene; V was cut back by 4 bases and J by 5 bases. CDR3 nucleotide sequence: TGCGCCAGCAGCCGCTCAGGGGGAACTGAAGCTTTCTTT. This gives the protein CASSRSGGTEAFF.

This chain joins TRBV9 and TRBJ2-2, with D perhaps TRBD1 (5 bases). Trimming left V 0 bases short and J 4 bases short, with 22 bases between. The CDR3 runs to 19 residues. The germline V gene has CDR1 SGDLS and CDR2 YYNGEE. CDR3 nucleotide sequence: TGTGCCAGCAGCGTAGAGGATGTTTGGGGCACACTATCCACCGGGGAGCTGTTTTTT. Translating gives CASSVEDVWGTLSTGELFF.

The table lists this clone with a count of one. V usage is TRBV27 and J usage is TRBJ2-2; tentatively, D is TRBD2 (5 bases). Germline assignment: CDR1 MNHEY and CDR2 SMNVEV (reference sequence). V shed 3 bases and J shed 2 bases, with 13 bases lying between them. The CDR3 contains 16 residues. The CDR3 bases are TGTGCCAGCAGTTTTAGAGGGAGCGGAAACACCGGGGAGCTGTTTTTT. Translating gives CASSFRGSGNTGELFF.

Here the CDR3 reads CASRRQGQGATNEKLFF. The CDR3 DNA is TGTGCCAGCAGACGACAGGGGCAAGGAGCAACTAATGAAAAACTGTTTTTT. This rearrangement joins TRBV6-6 to TRBJ1-4; 8 bases line up with TRBD1. V was clipped by 6 bases and J by 0 bases; unmatched bases: 9. The CDR3 totals 17 residues. CDR1 is MNHNY, CDR2 SVGAGI, per germline (reference sequence).

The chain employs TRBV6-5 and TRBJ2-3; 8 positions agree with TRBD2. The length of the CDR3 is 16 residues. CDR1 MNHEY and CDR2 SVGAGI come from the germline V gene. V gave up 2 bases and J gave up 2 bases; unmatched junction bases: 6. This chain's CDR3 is CASSYVRGGTTDTQYF. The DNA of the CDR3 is TGTGCCAGCAGTTACGTCCGGGGGGGAACCACAGATACGCAGTATTTT.

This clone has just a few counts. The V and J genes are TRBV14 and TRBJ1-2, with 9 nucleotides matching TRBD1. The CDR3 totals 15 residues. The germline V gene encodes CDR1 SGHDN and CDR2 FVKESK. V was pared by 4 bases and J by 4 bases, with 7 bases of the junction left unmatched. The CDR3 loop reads CASSRDRASIYGYTF. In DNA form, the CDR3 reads TGTGCCAGCAGCCGGGACAGGGCATCGATCTATGGCTACACCTTC.

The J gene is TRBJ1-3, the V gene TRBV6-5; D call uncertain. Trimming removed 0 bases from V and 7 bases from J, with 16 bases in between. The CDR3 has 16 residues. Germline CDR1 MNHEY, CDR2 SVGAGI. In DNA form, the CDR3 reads TGTGCCAGCAGTTACTCGATAGACGGAGGGAGGAACACCATATATTTT. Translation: CASSYSIDGGRNTIYF.

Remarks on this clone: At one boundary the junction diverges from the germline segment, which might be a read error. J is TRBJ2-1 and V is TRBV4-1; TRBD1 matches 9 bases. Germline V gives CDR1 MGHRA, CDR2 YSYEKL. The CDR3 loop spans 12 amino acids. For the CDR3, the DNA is TGCGCCAGCAGCCAGGGGACAGGGCCCACCATCTTC. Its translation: CASSQGTGPTIF.

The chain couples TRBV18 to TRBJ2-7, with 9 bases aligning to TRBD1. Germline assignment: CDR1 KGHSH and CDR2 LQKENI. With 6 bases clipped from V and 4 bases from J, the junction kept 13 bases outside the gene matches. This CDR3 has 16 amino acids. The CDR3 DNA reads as TGTGCCAGCTCCCCCAGGGGAGGGGACAGGGCGTACGAGCAGTACTTC. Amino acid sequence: CASSPRGGDRAYEQYF.

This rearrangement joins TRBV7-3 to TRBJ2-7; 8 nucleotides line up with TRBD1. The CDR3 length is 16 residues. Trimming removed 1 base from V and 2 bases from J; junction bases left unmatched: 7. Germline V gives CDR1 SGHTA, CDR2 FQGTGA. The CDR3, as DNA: TGTGCCAGCAGCTTAAGCCCCGCGACAGGGGCCTACGAGCAGTACTTC. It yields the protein CASSLSPATGAYEQYF. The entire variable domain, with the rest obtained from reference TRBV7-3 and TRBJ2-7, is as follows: GAGVSQTPSNKVTEKGKYVELRCDPISGHTALYWYRQSLGQGPEFLIYFQGTGAADDSGLPNDRFFAVRPEGSVSTLKIQRTERGDSAVYLCASSLSPATGAYEQYFGPGTRLTVT.

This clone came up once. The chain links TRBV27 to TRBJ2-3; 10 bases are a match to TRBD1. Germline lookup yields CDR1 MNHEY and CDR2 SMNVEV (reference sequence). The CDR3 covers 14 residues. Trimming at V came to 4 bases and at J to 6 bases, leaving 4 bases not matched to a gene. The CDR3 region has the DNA TGTGCCAGCAGTTCCGGGACAGGGGCCGATACGCAGTATTTT. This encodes CASSSGTGADTQYF.

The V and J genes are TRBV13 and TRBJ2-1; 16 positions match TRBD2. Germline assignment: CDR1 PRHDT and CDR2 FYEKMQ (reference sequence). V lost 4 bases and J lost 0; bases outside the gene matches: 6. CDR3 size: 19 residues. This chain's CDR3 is CASSSGLAGGPYSYNEQFF. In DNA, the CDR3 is TGTGCCAGCAGCTCGGGACTAGCGGGGGGGCCGTACTCCTACAATGAGCAGTTCTTC.

CDR3 nucleotides: TGCGCCAGCAGCCCTACCCAGGGGGTAGTGGAGACCCAGTACTTC. This translates into CASSPTQGVVETQYF. This chain joins TRBV5-1 and TRBJ2-5; TRBD1 matches 7 bases. CDR1 and CDR2 (germline): SGHRS, YFSETQ. The V and J ends lost 4 bases and 5 bases, in that order; junction bases with no gene match: 11. There are 15 residues in the CDR3.

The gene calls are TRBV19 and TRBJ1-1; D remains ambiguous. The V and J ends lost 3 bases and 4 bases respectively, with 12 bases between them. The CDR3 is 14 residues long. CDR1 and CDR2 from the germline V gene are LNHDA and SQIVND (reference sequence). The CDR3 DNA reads TGTGCCAGTAGTATCCTAGCCGATGCCACTGAAGCTTTCTTT. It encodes CASSILADATEAFF.

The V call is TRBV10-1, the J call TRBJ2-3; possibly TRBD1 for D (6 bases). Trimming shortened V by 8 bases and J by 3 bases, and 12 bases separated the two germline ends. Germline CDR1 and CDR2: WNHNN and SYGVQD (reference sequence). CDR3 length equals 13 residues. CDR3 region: CASGGRATDTQYF. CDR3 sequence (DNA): TGCGCCAGCGGGGGCAGGGCGACAGATACGCAGTATTTT.

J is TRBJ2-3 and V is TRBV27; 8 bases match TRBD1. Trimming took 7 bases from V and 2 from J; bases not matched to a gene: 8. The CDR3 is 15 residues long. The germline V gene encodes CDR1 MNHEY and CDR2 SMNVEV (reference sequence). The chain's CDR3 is CASTSWTGLTDTQYF. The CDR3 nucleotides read TGTGCCAGCACCTCCTGGACAGGGCTCACAGATACGCAGTATTTT.

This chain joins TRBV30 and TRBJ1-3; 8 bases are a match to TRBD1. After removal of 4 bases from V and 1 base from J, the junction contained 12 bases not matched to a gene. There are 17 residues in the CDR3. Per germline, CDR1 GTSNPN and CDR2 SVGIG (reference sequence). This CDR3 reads CAWTDRTGRFSGNTIYF. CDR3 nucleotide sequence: TGTGCCTGGACTGACCGGACAGGGCGGTTTTCTGGAAACACCATATATTTT.

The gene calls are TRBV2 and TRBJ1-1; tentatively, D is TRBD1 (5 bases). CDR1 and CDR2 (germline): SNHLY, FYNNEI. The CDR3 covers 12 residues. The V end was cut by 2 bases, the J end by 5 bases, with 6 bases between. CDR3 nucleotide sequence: TGTGCCAGCAGTGAACCAGGGACTGAAGCTTTCTTT. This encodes CASSEPGTEAFF.

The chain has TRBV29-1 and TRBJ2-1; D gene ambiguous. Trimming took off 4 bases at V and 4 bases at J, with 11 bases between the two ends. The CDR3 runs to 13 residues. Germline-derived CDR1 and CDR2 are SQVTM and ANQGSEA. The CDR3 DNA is TGCAGCGTTGGCTCGAGCCAATACAATGAGCAGTTCTTC. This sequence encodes CSVGSSQYNEQFF.

CDR3 in amino acids: CASSLDSLNEKLFF. CDR3 DNA sequence: TGCGCCAGCAGCTTGGACAGCCTTAATGAAAAACTGTTTTTT. The chain combines TRBV5-1 with TRBJ1-4; D not resolved. This CDR3 spans 14 amino acids. V was shortened by 0 bases and J by 4 bases, with 7 bases between the two germline ends. Germline CDR1 SGHRS, CDR2 YFSETQ.

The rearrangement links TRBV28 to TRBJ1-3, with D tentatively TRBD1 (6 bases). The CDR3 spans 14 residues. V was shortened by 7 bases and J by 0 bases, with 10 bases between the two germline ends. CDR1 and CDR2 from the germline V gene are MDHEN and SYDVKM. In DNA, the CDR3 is TGTGCCAGCAAGTACAGGGTCTCTGGAAACACCATATATTTT. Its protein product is CASKYRVSGNTIYF.

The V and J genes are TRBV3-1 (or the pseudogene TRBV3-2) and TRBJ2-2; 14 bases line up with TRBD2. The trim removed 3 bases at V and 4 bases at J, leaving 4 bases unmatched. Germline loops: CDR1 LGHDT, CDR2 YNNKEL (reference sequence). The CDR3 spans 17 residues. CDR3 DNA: TGTGCCAGCAGCCAGGGACTAGCGGGGGCCCGCACCGGGGAGCTGTTTTTT. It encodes CASSQGLAGARTGELFF.

The CDR3 loop is CASSVGLSQPQHF. The CDR3 DNA reads as TGTGCCAGCAGCGTTGGCCTTTCTCAGCCCCAGCATTTT. J is TRBJ1-5 and V is TRBV3-1 (or the pseudogene TRBV3-2), with no clear D. Germline V gene lookup returns CDR1 LGHDT and CDR2 YNNKEL (reference sequence). This CDR3 comprises 13 residues. Trimming cost V 5 bases and J 6 bases, with 11 bases left between them.